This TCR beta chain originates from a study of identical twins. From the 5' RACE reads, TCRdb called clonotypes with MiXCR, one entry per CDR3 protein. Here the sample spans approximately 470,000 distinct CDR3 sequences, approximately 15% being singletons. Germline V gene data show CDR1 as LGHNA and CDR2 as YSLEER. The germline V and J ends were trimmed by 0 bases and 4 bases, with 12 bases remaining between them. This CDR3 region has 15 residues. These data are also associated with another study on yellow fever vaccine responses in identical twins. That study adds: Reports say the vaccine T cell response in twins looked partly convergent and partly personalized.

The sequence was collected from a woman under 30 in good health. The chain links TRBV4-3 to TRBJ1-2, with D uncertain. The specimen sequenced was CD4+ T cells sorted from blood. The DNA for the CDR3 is TGCGCCAGCAGCCAAGATCTAGCGGGGATCTATGGCTACACCTTC. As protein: CASSQDLAGIYGYTF.